What follows are 17 T cell receptor beta chains derived from one specimen sequenced in a study of OX40 agonist ivuxolimab in advanced cancers. The data were produced by immunoSEQ multiplex PCR, yet TCRdb's version contains in-frame clones alone and is incomplete. Among fewer than 95,000 clones listed, about 90% were seen once. Here the sequenced sample was CD4+ or CD8+ T cells sorted from blood, taken in a trial of the OX40 agonist ivuxolimab. Every receptor here comes from an adult with an advanced solid tumor such as melanoma, head and neck, liver or kidney cancer.

V gene TRBV7-2 combines with J gene TRBJ2-3; 9 nucleotides align to TRBD2. J gave up 8 bases and V 3 bases, and 9 bases lay outside the gene matches. In germline, CDR1 is SGHTA, CDR2 FQGNSA. CDR3 length: 15 residues. In nucleotides, the CDR3 is TGTGCCAGCAGCTTCGACCTCCCGACTAGCGGTACGCAGTATTTT. Protein product: CASSFDLPTSGTQYF.

The CDR3 DNA follows: TGTGCCAGTGGAAGCACACAGGGGTGGGCTGAAGCTTTCTTT. Amino acids: CASGSTQGWAEAFF. The rearrangement links TRBV19 to TRBJ1-1; the match to TRBD1 covers 7 bases. After removal of 8 bases from V and 6 bases from J, the junction contained 12 bases not matched to a gene. CDR3 size: 14 residues. CDR1 is LNHDA and CDR2 is SQIVND in the germline V gene (reference sequence).

The J gene is TRBJ2-1, the V gene TRBV7-4; possibly TRBD2 for D (6 bases). The V gene lost 6 bases and the J gene lost 0 bases, with 12 bases spanning the gap. Germline CDR1 and CDR2: SGHVT and SQSDAQ. The CDR3 has 15 residues. This CDR3 reads CASRVGGPSYNEQFF. The DNA for the CDR3 is TGTGCCAGCAGGGTTGGAGGGCCCTCCTACAATGAGCAGTTCTTC.

The table lists this clone with a count of one. The chain uses TRBV5-1 and TRBJ2-7; D is undetermined. The CDR3 contains 15 residues. Germline values: CDR1 SGHRS, CDR2 YFSETQ. Trimming took off 0 bases at V and 0 bases at J, with 10 bases between the two ends. CDR3 in amino acids: CASSLDGSASYEQYF. For the CDR3, the DNA is TGCGCCAGCAGCTTGGACGGGTCGGCCTCCTACGAGCAGTACTTC.

This chain uses TRBV6-1 with TRBJ1-1; unclear D gene. This CDR3 region has 14 residues. V lost 6 bases, J lost 0 bases, and 11 bases lay in between. CDR1 and CDR2 (germline): MNHNS, SASEGT. The CDR3 DNA reads TGTGCCAGCAGCCAGACCGTCATGAACACTGAAGCTTTCTTT. It encodes CASSQTVMNTEAFF.

Only one count was recorded for this clone. This rearrangement joins TRBV7-8 to TRBJ2-1; D is ambiguous. Trimming stripped 1 base from V and 3 bases from J, with 7 bases between. The germline V gene has CDR1 SGHVS and CDR2 FQNEAQ. CDR3 size: 14 residues. The CDR3: CASSLGVSYNEQFF. The CDR3 bases are TGTGCCAGCAGCTTAGGCGTCAGCTACAATGAGCAGTTCTTC.

A few counts support this clone. V is TRBV6-6 and J is TRBJ2-5; TRBD2 aligns across 10 bases. V trimming: 2 bases; J trimming: 5 bases; junction bases outside the gene matches: 8. CDR1 and CDR2 from the germline V gene are MNHNY and SVGAGI (reference sequence). The CDR3 loop spans 16 amino acids. The CDR3 is CASSYPMGLALETQYF. CDR3 in DNA: TGTGCCAGCAGTTACCCCATGGGACTAGCGTTGGAGACCCAGTACTTC.

The rearrangement links TRBV6-4 to TRBJ1-2; TRBD1 might be the D (5 bases). CDR1 and CDR2 from the germline V gene are MRHNA and SNTAGT. V was shortened by 5 bases and J by 4 bases, with 11 bases between the two germline ends. The CDR3 has 13 amino acids. The CDR3 bases are TGTGCCAGCAGTTGGGGGGAAGGCTATGGCTACACCTTC. It codes for CASSWGEGYGYTF.

This rearrangement joins TRBV25-1 to TRBJ1-1; D perhaps matches TRBD1 (5 bases). Germline CDR1 is MGHDK and CDR2 is SYGVNS. The V end was cut by 3 bases, the J end by 5 bases, with 10 bases between. The CDR3 has 13 amino acids. The CDR3 sequence is CASSEQGHTEAFF. The CDR3 DNA reads as TGTGCCAGCAGTGAGCAAGGACATACTGAAGCTTTCTTT.

The chain links TRBV10-1 to TRBJ2-2, with 14 positions matching TRBD2. CDR3 size: 18 residues. V lost 2 bases, J lost 3 bases, and 5 bases stayed unmatched. Germline V lookup: CDR1 WNHNN, CDR2 SYGVQD (reference sequence). CDR3 nucleotide sequence: TGCGCCAGCAGTGAGAGGACTAGCGGGAGGCCCGACACCGGGGAGCTGTTTTTT. This sequence encodes CASSERTSGRPDTGELFF.

This chain links TRBV6-4 with TRBJ2-5; 9 nucleotides agree with TRBD1. There are 14 residues in the CDR3. V gave up 5 bases and J gave up 5 bases; unmatched junction bases: 6. Per the germline V gene, CDR1 is MRHNA and CDR2 is SNTAGT. CDR3 protein: CASSRTGEGETQYF. The CDR3 region has the DNA TGTGCCAGCAGTCGGACAGGGGAAGGGGAGACCCAGTACTTC.

The V gene is TRBV19, the J gene TRBJ2-5; D call uncertain. This CDR3 is built from 12 residues. V dropped 0 bases and J dropped 1 base, with 0 bases sitting between them. Germline V gene data show CDR1 as LNHDA and CDR2 as SQIVND (reference sequence). The CDR3 sequence is CASSIDQETQYF. The CDR3 bases are TGTGCCAGTAGTATAGACCAAGAGACCCAGTACTTC. Combining the CDR3 with reference TRBV19 and TRBJ2-5 gives the whole variable domain DGGITQSPKYLFRKEGQNVTLSCEQNLNHDAMYWYRQDPGQGLRLIYYSQIVNDFQKGDIAEGYSVSREKKESFPLTVTSAQKNPTAFYLCASSIDQETQYFGPGTRLLVL.

The V gene is TRBV28, the J gene TRBJ2-7; the D call may be TRBD1 or TRBD2 (5 bases each). V dropped 11 bases and J dropped 0 bases, with 11 bases sitting between them. This CDR3 is built from 12 residues. The germline V gene has CDR1 MDHEN and CDR2 SYDVKM. CDR3 in amino acids: CALGESSYEQYF. Here the CDR3 DNA reads TGTGCCTTGGGGGAAAGCTCCTACGAGCAGTACTTC.

This chain joins TRBV11-3 and TRBJ2-5, with D perhaps matching TRBD2 (8 bases). The DNA end lines up better with TRBJ2-7; the J call may be wrong. Germline CDR1 is SGHNT and CDR2 is YENEEA. This CDR3 spans 18 amino acids. CDR3 sequence (DNA): TGTGCCAGCAGCAGGACCCGACAGGGCTCAGCGGGAGTAGGCGAGCAGTACTTC. Encoded protein: CASSRTRQGSAGVGEQYF.

This chain uses TRBV5-1 with TRBJ1-1; tentatively, D is TRBD1 (5 bases). The CDR3 has 14 residues. The V gene's germline CDR1 is SGHRS and CDR2 YFSETQ. V lost 0 bases to trimming and J lost 5 bases, with 11 bases between them. CDR3: CASSLAREGTEAFF. CDR3 in DNA: TGCGCCAGCAGCTTGGCCAGGGAGGGGACTGAAGCTTTCTTT. Combining the CDR3 with reference TRBV5-1 and TRBJ1-1 gives the whole variable domain KAGVTQTPRYLIKTRGQQVTLSCSPISGHRSVSWYQQTPGQGLQFLFEYFSETQRNKGNFPGRFSGRQFSNSRSEMNVSTLELGDSALYLCASSLAREGTEAFFGQGTRLTVV.

This clone was observed a single time. The junction shows a germline mismatch at one end, possibly a read error. The chain joins TRBV11-3 to TRBJ1-5, with 7 bases matching TRBD1. CDR1 and CDR2 from the germline V gene are SGHNT and YENEEA. The CDR3 consists of 13 residues. CDR3: CASSLQRGQLQHF. CDR3 nucleotide sequence: TGTGCCAGCAGCTTACAAAGGGGACAGCTCCAGCATTTT.

The CDR3 sequence: CAISQTVLANTGELFF. As DNA, the CDR3 is TGTGCCATCAGCCAAACAGTACTCGCGAACACCGGGGAGCTGTTTTTT. This rearrangement joins TRBV10-3 to TRBJ2-2, with D unclear. This CDR3 is 16 amino acids long. From germline, CDR1 is ENHRY and CDR2 SYGVKD. Trimming pared 6 bases from V and 0 bases from J, leaving 14 bases between.